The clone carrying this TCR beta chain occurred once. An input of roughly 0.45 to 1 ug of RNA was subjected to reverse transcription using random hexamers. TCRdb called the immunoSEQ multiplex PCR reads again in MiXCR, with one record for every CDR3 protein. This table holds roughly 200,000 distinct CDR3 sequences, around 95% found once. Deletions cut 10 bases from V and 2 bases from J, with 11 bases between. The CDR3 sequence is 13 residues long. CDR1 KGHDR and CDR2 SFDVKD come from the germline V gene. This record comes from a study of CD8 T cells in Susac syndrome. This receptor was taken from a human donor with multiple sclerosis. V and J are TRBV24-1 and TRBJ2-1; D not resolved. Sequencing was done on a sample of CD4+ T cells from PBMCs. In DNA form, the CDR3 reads TGTGCCACTAGGATGTGGGCCTACAATGAGCAGTTCTTC. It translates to CATRMWAYNEQFF.